These T cell receptor beta chains were read from a single sample in a study of shared clonotypes between healthy human individuals. Only in-frame clones appear in the TCRdb table, and some are missing; sequencing was by immunoSEQ multiplex PCR. The data show roughly 500,000 clones, around 79% seen once. The sequenced sample was PBMCs. These receptor sequences come from a woman between 35 and 50 years old in good health. Some clones in this sample may be carry-over from other donors' samples. Each CDR3 is given with its conserved first and last residue. A D gene is named only where the DNA matches it firmly. Clone size is not always given. Where it is, it says once, few, many or a class for expanded clones.

j_call clone_size v_call d_call cdr3_aa cdr3_nt
TRBJ2-1 many TRBV2 TRBD2 CASSLPGGLAGPLNEQFF TGTGCCAGCAGTCTTCCCGGGGGACTAGCGGGACCCCTAAATGAGCAGTTCTTC
TRBJ1-1 . TRBV28 . CASSLLRTEAFF TGTGCCAGCAGTTTATTGAGAACTGAAGCTTTCTTT
TRBJ1-1 . TRBV7-9 TRBD1 CASSFTGATEAFF TGTGCCAGCAGTTTTACAGGGGCCACTGAAGCTTTCTTT
TRBJ2-1 . TRBV5-1 TRBD2 CASSEGLADRREQFF TGCGCCAGCAGCGAGGGACTAGCTGACCGACGGGAGCAGTTCTTC
TRBJ2-1 . TRBV15 TRBD2 CATSRDLAGVDEQFF TGTGCCACCAGCAGAGACCTAGCGGGAGTAGATGAGCAGTTCTTC
TRBJ1-6 . TRBV28 . CASSLTMGSPLHF TGTGCCAGCAGTTTGACCATGGGTTCACCCCTCCACTTT
TRBJ2-2 once TRBV30 TRBD1 CAAQTGPGELFF TGTGCCGCCCAGACAGGGCCCGGGGAGCTGTTTTTT
TRBJ1-1 . TRBV6-5 . CASSYSRRGTTEAFF TGTGCCAGCAGTTACTCGAGACGGGGCACCACTGAAGCTTTCTTT
TRBJ2-1 . TRBV4-2 . CASSQDDGSGSYNEQFF TGTGCCAGCAGCCAAGATGATGGAAGCGGCTCTTACAATGAGCAGTTCTTC
TRBJ1-5 many TRBV27 . CASSLLGGNQPQHF TGTGCCAGCAGTCTCCTAGGGGGCAATCAGCCCCAGCATTTT
TRBJ1-2 . TRBV7-9 . CASSLEVPGGGYTF TGTGCCAGCAGCTTAGAGGTCCCAGGTGGAGGCTACACCTTC
TRBJ1-2 . TRBV19 . CASSYVGQSYGYTF TGTGCCAGTAGTTATGTTGGGCAGAGCTATGGCTACACCTTC
TRBJ2-3 . TRBV11-2 . CASRSGDTQYF TGTGCCAGCAGGTCCGGGGATACGCAGTATTTT
TRBJ2-3 . TRBV4-1 TRBD2 CASSLVTSGTDTQYF TGCGCCAGCAGCCTAGTGACTAGCGGCACAGATACGCAGTATTTT
TRBJ2-7 . TRBV7-3 TRBD2 CASSYGSGSVNEQYF TGTGCCAGCAGCTACGGGAGCGGGAGTGTAAACGAGCAGTACTTC
TRBJ2-3 . TRBV7-3 TRBD1 CASSLNGGTGADTQYF TGTGCCAGCAGCTTAAACGGAGGGACAGGGGCAGATACGCAGTATTTT
TRBJ2-7 . TRBV6-1 . CASSRDRAYEQYF TGTGCCAGCAGTAGGGACCGAGCCTACGAGCAGTACTTC
TRBJ2-5 . TRBV29-1 . CSVAVTARQETQYF TGCAGCGTTGCTGTGACAGCTCGCCAAGAGACCCAGTACTTC
TRBJ2-3 . TRBV18 . CASSNFRGQSTDTQYF TGTGCCAGCTCGAACTTTAGGGGACAAAGCACAGATACGCAGTATTTT
TRBJ2-7 . TRBV19 . CASSTARGTTGEQYF TGTGCCAGTAGTACCGCTAGAGGTACTACGGGAGAGCAGTACTTC
TRBJ2-3 . TRBV10-2 . CAIRGFPTDTQYF TGCGCCATCCGGGGGTTCCCCACAGATACGCAGTATTTT
TRBJ2-2 . TRBV27 . CASSSPWSVGTGELFF TGTGCCAGCAGTTCCCCCTGGTCGGTGGGCACCGGGGAGCTGTTTTTT
TRBJ1-2 . TRBV19 TRBD1 CASSTYRGRNYGYTF TGTGCCAGTAGTACCTACAGGGGGCGCAACTATGGCTACACCTTC
TRBJ2-2 . TRBV7-3 . CASSLGVNTGELFF TGTGCCAGCAGCTTAGGTGTGAACACCGGGGAGCTGTTTTTT
TRBJ2-7 . TRBV4-1 TRBD2 CASSQRLAGVYEQYF TGCGCCAGCAGCCAACGACTAGCGGGAGTGTACGAGCAGTACTTC
TRBJ2-2 once TRBV5-1 TRBD2 CASSLVTSGRAITGELFF TGCGCCAGCAGCTTGGTGACTAGCGGGAGGGCCATCACCGGGGAGCTGTTTTTT
TRBJ2-1 . TRBV7-2 TRBD2 CASSARTSGHNEQFF TGTGCCAGCAGCGCCCGGACTAGCGGGCATAATGAGCAGTTCTTC
TRBJ2-1 . TRBV6-6 TRBD2 CASRRTSGSGEQFF TGTGCCAGCCGCCGGACTAGCGGGAGTGGGGAGCAGTTCTTC
TRBJ2-7 . TRBV5-1 TRBD2 CASSLAGLAAYEQYF TGCGCCAGCAGCTTGGCTGGACTAGCGGCCTACGAGCAGTACTTC
TRBJ2-7 . TRBV18 TRBD2 CASSPGLAGGEQYF TGTGCCAGCTCACCCGGACTAGCGGGGGGCGAGCAGTACTTC
TRBJ2-1 . TRBV7-2 TRBD2 CASSSLLGLALYNEQFF TGTGCCAGCAGCTCACTCCTCGGACTAGCGCTCTACAATGAGCAGTTCTTC
TRBJ2-2 . TRBV2 . CASSPLKSPGELFF TGTGCCAGCAGTCCCCTTAAAAGCCCCGGGGAGCTGTTTTTT
TRBJ2-2 . TRBV4-1 . CASSQYGSQNTGELFF TGCGCCAGCAGCCAATACGGGTCGCAAAACACCGGGGAGCTGTTTTTT
TRBJ2-7 . TRBV7-6 . CASSLALGGTYEQYF TGTGCCAGCAGCTTAGCACTAGGCGGGACCTACGAGCAGTACTTC
TRBJ2-7 . TRBV7-9 . CASSLVRFSSYEQYF TGTGCCAGCAGCTTAGTTCGGTTTAGCTCCTACGAGCAGTACTTC
TRBJ2-1 once TRBV2 TRBD2 CASRNPGLAGEGYNEQFF TGTGCCAGCAGAAACCCGGGACTAGCGGGAGAGGGCTACAATGAGCAGTTCTTC
TRBJ2-7 . TRBV29-1 TRBD2 CSVRGGGSYEQYF TGCAGCGTTAGGGGCGGGGGCTCCTACGAGCAGTACTTC
TRBJ2-1 . TRBV10-2 TRBD2 CASSESRGSSYNEQFF TGCGCCAGCAGTGAGTCTCGCGGGAGTTCCTACAATGAGCAGTTCTTC
TRBJ2-7 few TRBV5-6 TRBD2 CASSPPTSGREREQYF TGTGCCAGCAGCCCGCCGACTAGCGGGAGGGAGCGTGAGCAGTACTTC
TRBJ2-2 once TRBV5-6 . CASSGTGSGELFF TGTGCCAGCAGCGGAACAGGGTCCGGGGAGCTGTTTTTT
TRBJ2-5 . TRBV15 TRBD2 CATSTGEGRETQYF TGTGCCACCAGCACGGGGGAGGGCCGCGAGACCCAGTACTTC